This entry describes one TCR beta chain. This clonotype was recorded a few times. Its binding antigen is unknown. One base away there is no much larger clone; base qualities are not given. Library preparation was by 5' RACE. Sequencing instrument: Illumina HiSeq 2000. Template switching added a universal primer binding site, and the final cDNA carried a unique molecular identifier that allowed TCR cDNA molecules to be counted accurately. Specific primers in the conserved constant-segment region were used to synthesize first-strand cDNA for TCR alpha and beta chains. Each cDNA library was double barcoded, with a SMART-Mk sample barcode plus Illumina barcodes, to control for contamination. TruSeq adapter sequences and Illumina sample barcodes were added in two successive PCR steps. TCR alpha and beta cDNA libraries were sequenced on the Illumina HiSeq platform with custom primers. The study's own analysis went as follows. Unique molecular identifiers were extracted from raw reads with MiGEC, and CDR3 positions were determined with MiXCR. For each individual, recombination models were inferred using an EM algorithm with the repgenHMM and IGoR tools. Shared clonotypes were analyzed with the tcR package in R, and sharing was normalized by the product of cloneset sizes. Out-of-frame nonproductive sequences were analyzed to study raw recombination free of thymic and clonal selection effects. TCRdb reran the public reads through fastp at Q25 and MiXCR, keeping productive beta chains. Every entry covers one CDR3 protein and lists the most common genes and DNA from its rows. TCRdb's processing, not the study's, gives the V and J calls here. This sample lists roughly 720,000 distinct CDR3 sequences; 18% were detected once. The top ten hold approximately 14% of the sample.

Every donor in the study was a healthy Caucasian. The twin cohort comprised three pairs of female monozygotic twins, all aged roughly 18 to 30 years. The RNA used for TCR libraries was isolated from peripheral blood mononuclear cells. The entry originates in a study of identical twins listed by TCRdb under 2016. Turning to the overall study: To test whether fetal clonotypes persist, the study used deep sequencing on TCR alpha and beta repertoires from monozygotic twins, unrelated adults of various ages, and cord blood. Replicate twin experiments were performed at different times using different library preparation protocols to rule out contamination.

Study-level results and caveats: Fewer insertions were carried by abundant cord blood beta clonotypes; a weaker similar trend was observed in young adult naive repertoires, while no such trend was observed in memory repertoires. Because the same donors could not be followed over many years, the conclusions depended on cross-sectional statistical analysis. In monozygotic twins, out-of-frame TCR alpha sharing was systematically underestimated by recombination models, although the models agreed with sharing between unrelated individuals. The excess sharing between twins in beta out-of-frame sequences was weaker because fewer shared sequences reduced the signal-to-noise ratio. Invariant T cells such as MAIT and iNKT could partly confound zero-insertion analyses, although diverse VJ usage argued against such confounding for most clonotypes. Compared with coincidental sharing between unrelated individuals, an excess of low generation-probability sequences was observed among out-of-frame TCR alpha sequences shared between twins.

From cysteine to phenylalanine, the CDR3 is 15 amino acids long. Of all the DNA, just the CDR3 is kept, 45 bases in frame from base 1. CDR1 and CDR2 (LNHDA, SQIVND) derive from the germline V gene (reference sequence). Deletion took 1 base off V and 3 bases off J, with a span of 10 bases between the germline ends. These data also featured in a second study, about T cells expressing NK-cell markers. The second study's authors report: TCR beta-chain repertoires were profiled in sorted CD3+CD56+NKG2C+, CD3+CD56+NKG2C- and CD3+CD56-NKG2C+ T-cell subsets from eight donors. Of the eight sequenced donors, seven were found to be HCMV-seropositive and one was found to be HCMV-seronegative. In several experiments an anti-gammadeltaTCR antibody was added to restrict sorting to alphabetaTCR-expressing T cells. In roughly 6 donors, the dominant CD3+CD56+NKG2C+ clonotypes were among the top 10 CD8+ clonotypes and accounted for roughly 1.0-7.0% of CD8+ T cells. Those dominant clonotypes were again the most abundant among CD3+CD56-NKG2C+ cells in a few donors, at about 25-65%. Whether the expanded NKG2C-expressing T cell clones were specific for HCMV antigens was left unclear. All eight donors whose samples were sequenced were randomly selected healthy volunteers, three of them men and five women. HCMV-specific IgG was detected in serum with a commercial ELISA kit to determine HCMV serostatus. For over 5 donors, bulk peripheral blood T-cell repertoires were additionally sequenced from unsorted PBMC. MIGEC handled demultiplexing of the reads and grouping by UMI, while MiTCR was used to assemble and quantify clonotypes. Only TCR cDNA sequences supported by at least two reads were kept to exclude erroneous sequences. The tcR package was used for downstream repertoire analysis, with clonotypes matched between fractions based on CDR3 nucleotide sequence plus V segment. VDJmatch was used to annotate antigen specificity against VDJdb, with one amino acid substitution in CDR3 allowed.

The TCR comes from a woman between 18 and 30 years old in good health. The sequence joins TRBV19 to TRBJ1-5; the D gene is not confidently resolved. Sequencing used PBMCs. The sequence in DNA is TGTGCCAGTAGTATAGTACCGGTTCTCAATCAGCCCCAGCATTTT. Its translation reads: CASSIVPVLNQPQHF.